The 29 T cell receptor beta chains below come from one sample, sequenced in a study of cytomegalovirus exposure and HLA in healthy donors (dated by TCRdb to 2016 to 2017). The library was obtained by the immunoSEQ multiplex PCR assay. The multiplex PCR relied on a mix of 60 forward primers for TCR Vbeta segments and 13 reverse primers for TCR Jbeta segments. The table comes from immuneACCESS by way of TCRdb, which keeps in-frame sequences with V and J called. Part of the clones is missing from these tables; in studies checked, under half for an unresolved V gene and the rest for unknown reasons. The sample has around 240,000 clones on record, 82% of them singletons. The ten most abundant clones make up around 5.4% of the sample. Specimen: PBMCs. These receptor sequences come from a woman aged 35 to 49 in good health and CMV-seropositive.

The rearrangement links TRBV7-8 to TRBJ1-5, with 9 positions matching TRBD1. The CDR3 extends over 15 amino acids. Germline V gene lookup returns CDR1 SGHVS and CDR2 FQNEAQ. Germline trimming cut 5 bases from V and 7 bases from J; bases unmatched to any gene: 9. The CDR3 loop is CASSPSQGAGQPQHF. In DNA, the CDR3 is TGTGCCAGCAGCCCATCACAGGGGGCCGGGCAGCCCCAGCATTTT.

V is TRBV11-2 and J is TRBJ1-2; TRBD1 is a possible D gene (6 bases). The CDR3 is 14 residues long. The V and J ends lost 5 bases and 5 bases respectively, with 15 bases between them. Germline V gene lookup returns CDR1 SGHAT and CDR2 FQNNGV. Here the CDR3 DNA reads TGTGCCAGCAGCCCAATTTTACAGGGATATGGCTACACCTTC. Encoded protein: CASSPILQGYGYTF.

A few counts support this clone. The rearrangement links TRBV30 to TRBJ1-3; no reliable D call. CDR1 GTSNPN and CDR2 SVGIG come from the germline V gene (reference sequence). V was shortened by 2 bases and J by 6 bases, with 5 bases between the two germline ends. There are 11 residues in the CDR3. The DNA for the CDR3 is TGTGCCTGGAGTCCGTCAAACACCATATATTTT. Protein: CAWSPSNTIYF.

This clone has only one observation. V gene TRBV4-3 combines with J gene TRBJ2-2, with D possibly being TRBD1 (5 bases). V was pared by 4 bases and J by 4 bases, with 13 bases between. This CDR3 contains 15 residues. CDR1 is LGHNA and CDR2 is YSLEER in the germline V gene. The DNA for the CDR3 is TGCGCCAGCAGCCGTCAACAGGTTCTCACCGGGGAGCTGTTTTTT. Protein: CASSRQQVLTGELFF.

The J gene is TRBJ2-4, the V gene TRBV9, with 11 bases aligning to TRBD1. CDR1 SGDLS and CDR2 YYNGEE come from the germline V gene. V lost 0 bases to trimming and J lost 8 bases; unmatched junction nucleotides: 13. The CDR3 totals 18 residues. CDR3 in DNA: TGTGCCAGCAGCGTAGCTACGGGAGGGACAGGGGGTGACGACATTCAGTACTTC. This sequence encodes CASSVATGGTGGDDIQYF.

The J gene is TRBJ2-7, the V gene TRBV6-5, with TRBD2 identical over 7 bases. Per the germline V gene, CDR1 is MNHEY and CDR2 is SVGAGI. V shed 6 bases and J 6 bases; nucleotides not matched to a gene: 11. CDR3 length equals 14 residues. CDR3 protein: CASRTPAGVGEQYF. The CDR3, as DNA: TGTGCCAGCAGAACCCCCGCGGGGGTAGGCGAGCAGTACTTC.

Comments on this clone: The junction and the germline gene differ at one end; a read error may be behind it. V and J are TRBV7-9 and TRBJ1-4; D remains ambiguous. There are 14 residues in the CDR3. Germline lookup yields CDR1 SEHNR and CDR2 FQNEAQ (reference sequence). CDR3 bases: TGTTCCAGCAGCCCGGTGAATCGAGAGGAAAAACTGTTTTTT. The encoded protein is CSSSPVNREEKLFF.

V and J are TRBV19 and TRBJ2-5; D perhaps matches TRBD1 (7 bases). The closer fit of TRBJ2-7 to the DNA end suggests the J call may be wrong. CDR1 LNHDA and CDR2 SQIVND come from the germline V gene (reference sequence). This CDR3 has 14 residues. The CDR3 DNA reads TGTGCCAGTAGTATACAGGGGGGAACCTACGAGCAGTACTTC. Its translation: CASSIQGGTYEQYF.

The chain uses TRBV9 and TRBJ2-1, with 9 bases matching TRBD1. With 0 bases clipped from V and 7 bases from J, the junction kept 8 bases outside the gene matches. Germline V gene lookup returns CDR1 SGDLS and CDR2 YYNGEE. There are 16 residues in the CDR3. CDR3 in DNA: TGTGCCAGCAGCGTAGGAGGGACAGGGTTCGGAAATGAGCAGTTCTTC. Amino acids: CASSVGGTGFGNEQFF.

This chain connects TRBV10-1 to TRBJ2-2; 9 bases are a match to TRBD1. Germline V gene sequence: CDR1 WNHNN, CDR2 SYGVQD (reference sequence). The CDR3 spans 14 residues. The J segment lost 6 bases and the V segment lost 4 bases, leaving 3 bases of the junction unmatched. The CDR3 nucleotides are TGCGCCAGCAGTGGACAGGGGGGGTCCGGGGAGCTGTTTTTT. As protein: CASSGQGGSGELFF.

The V and J genes are TRBV6-1 and TRBJ2-2; 12 bases match TRBD2. Losses at the gene ends were 5 bases for V and 5 bases for J; bases not matched to a gene: 0. This CDR3 has 14 amino acids. CDR1 and CDR2 (germline): MNHNS, SASEGT. In DNA form, the CDR3 reads TGTGCCAGCAGTCTAGCGGGAGGGACCGGGGAGCTGTTTTTT. Its protein is CASSLAGGTGELFF.

This clone was observed a single time. V is TRBV5-4 and J is TRBJ2-1; 10 bases align to TRBD1. Germline lookup yields CDR1 SGHNT and CDR2 YYREEE (reference sequence). The CDR3 runs 16 residues. Losses at the gene ends were 1 base for V and 9 bases for J; bases not matched to a gene: 10. The CDR3 reads CASSLFGTGARSEQFF. The CDR3 DNA reads TGTGCCAGCAGCTTGTTTGGGACAGGGGCGCGGAGTGAGCAGTTCTTC.

The chain joins TRBV28 to TRBJ1-2, with D perhaps TRBD1 (6 bases). Germline assignment: CDR1 MDHEN and CDR2 SYDVKM. The V end was cut by 7 bases, the J end by 5 bases, with 23 bases between. The CDR3 loop spans 16 amino acids. CDR3 protein: CASILAGTRAGYGYTF. The CDR3 DNA is TGTGCCAGCATCCTGGCAGGGACACGGGCTGGGTATGGCTACACCTTC.

This chain uses TRBV4-3 with TRBJ1-1; 9 bases align to TRBD1. The trim removed 5 bases at V and 5 bases at J, leaving 6 bases unmatched. Germline CDR1 and CDR2: LGHNA and YSLEER. This CDR3 region has 14 residues. Here the CDR3 DNA reads TGCGCCAGCAGCTCCCGACAGGGGGAGACTGAAGCTTTCTTT. As protein: CASSSRQGETEAFF.

This clone was counted a single time. The J gene is TRBJ2-4, the V gene TRBV5-6; perhaps TRBD2 as D (6 bases). There are 17 residues in the CDR3. V was pared by 1 base and J by 0 bases, with 14 bases between. Germline V CDR1 and CDR2: SGHDT, YYEEEE. CDR3 sequence (DNA): TGTGCCAGCAGCTTGTGGGAGGTCCGACTAGCCAAAAACATTCAGTACTTC. Translation gives CASSLWEVRLAKNIQYF.

This sequence joins TRBV5-6 and TRBJ2-5; 9 bases align to TRBD2. V was pared by 2 bases and J by 4 bases, with 3 bases of the junction left unmatched. CDR1 and CDR2 (germline): SGHDT, YYEEEE. The CDR3 totals 14 residues. CDR3 coding DNA: TGTGCCAGCAGCTTTAGCGGGAGTAGAGAGACCCAGTACTTC. This gives the protein CASSFSGSRETQYF.

CDR3 in DNA: TGTGCCAGCAGCTTATCTGTCCAGGGCGAGCAGTACTTC. It translates to CASSLSVQGEQYF. The chain is built from TRBV11-3 and TRBJ2-7, with D perhaps TRBD1 (5 bases). This CDR3 is 13 amino acids long. Germline CDR1 SGHNT, CDR2 YENEEA. V was clipped by 2 bases and J by 6 bases, with 11 bases between them.

This clone turned up a few times. The sample holds other DNA sequences that translate to the same CDR3. V and J are TRBV5-1 and TRBJ1-5, with TRBD1 matching 8 bases. The CDR3 runs to 14 residues. Germline assignment: CDR1 SGHRS and CDR2 YFSETQ. Trimming at V came to 3 bases and at J to 2 bases, leaving 1 base not matched to a gene. The CDR3 sequence: CASSSGQGNQPQHF. CDR3 DNA: TGCGCCAGCAGCTCGGGACAGGGCAATCAGCCCCAGCATTTT.

The genes are TRBV28 and TRBJ2-1; maybe TRBD1 (6 bases). The V gene's germline CDR1 is MDHEN and CDR2 SYDVKM. There are 18 residues in the CDR3. V was clipped by 3 bases and J by 8 bases, with 26 bases between them. DNA for the CDR3: TGTGCCAGCAGTTTCCCGGGTGGTGGGGGCCCCTCGGATTATGAGCAGTTCTTC. This encodes CASSFPGGGGPSDYEQFF.

This clone was recorded a few times. This sequence joins TRBV5-4 and TRBJ1-2, with TRBD1 matching over 12 bases. The CDR3 loop spans 17 amino acids. CDR1 is SGHNT and CDR2 is YYREEE in the germline V gene (reference sequence). V was clipped by 4 bases and J by 4 bases; unmatched bases: 11. The CDR3 protein is CASSPGQGAPNSYGYTF. In DNA, the CDR3 is TGTGCCAGCAGCCCGGGACAGGGGGCCCCAAATAGCTATGGCTACACCTTC.

This clone was counted a few times. The chain joins TRBV4-3 to TRBJ2-7, with 9 bases identical to TRBD1. Trimming cost V 3 bases and J 3 bases; bases outside gene matches: 6. CDR1 LGHNA and CDR2 YSLEER come from the germline V gene. This CDR3 has 15 residues. For the CDR3, the DNA is TGCGCCAGCAGCCACGGACAGGGGTCCCACTACGAGCAGTACTTC. It codes for CASSHGQGSHYEQYF.

The chain couples TRBV5-8 to TRBJ1-1; no firm D call. V was clipped by 2 bases and J by 4 bases, with 21 bases between them. CDR1 SGHTS and CDR2 YDEGEE come from the germline V gene. The CDR3 consists of 17 residues. The chain's CDR3 is CASSLRGLRAGGTEAFF. Here the CDR3 DNA reads TGTGCCAGCAGCTTAAGAGGTTTGAGGGCTGGTGGCACTGAAGCTTTCTTT.

This clone was detected a few times. This sequence joins TRBV18 and TRBJ1-1; D might be TRBD1 (5 bases). Germline values: CDR1 KGHSH, CDR2 LQKENI. The CDR3 runs 15 residues. With 1 base removed from V and 4 bases from J, the gap between germline ends came to 13 bases. CDR3 in amino acids: CASSPQPGESTEAFF. The CDR3, as DNA: TGTGCCAGCTCACCACAGCCGGGGGAGAGCACTGAAGCTTTCTTT.

V usage is TRBV19 and J usage is TRBJ1-2, with 10 bases matching TRBD1. Unmatched junction bases numbered 5, after V lost 5 bases and J lost 8 bases. Germline values: CDR1 LNHDA, CDR2 SQIVND (reference sequence). The CDR3 is made up of 13 amino acids. The CDR3 sequence is CASSFGTGDGYTF. In DNA, the CDR3 is TGTGCCAGTAGTTTCGGGACAGGGGACGGCTACACCTTC.

The chain combines TRBV28 with TRBJ2-7, with D perhaps matching TRBD2 (6 bases). The germline V and J ends were trimmed by 9 bases and 6 bases, with 12 bases remaining between them. The CDR3 runs 11 residues. Germline values: CDR1 MDHEN, CDR2 SYDVKM. CDR3 loop: CASTGVGEQYF. CDR3 coding DNA: TGTGCCAGTACGGGGGTTGGCGAGCAGTACTTC.

The chain carries TRBV7-3 and TRBJ2-1; 13 nucleotides match TRBD2. Looked up from germline, CDR1 is SGHTA and CDR2 is FQGTGA. This CDR3 spans 15 amino acids. Trimming removed 5 bases from V and 6 bases from J; junction bases left unmatched: 4. The CDR3 DNA sequence: TGTGCCAGCAGCAACGGACTAGCGGGAGCCAATGAGCAGTTCTTC. Its protein product is CASSNGLAGANEQFF.

The chain has TRBV29-1 and TRBJ1-2, with D unclear. There are 12 residues in the CDR3. CDR1 is SQVTM and CDR2 is ANQGSEA in the germline V gene. Deletions cut 3 bases from V and 4 bases from J, with 9 bases between. CDR3 residues: CSVEVTAYGYTF. For the CDR3, the DNA is TGCAGCGTTGAGGTCACAGCCTATGGCTACACCTTC.

The CDR3 protein is CASSMSDTGGRDTQYF. CDR3 DNA sequence: TGTGCCAGTAGTATGTCCGACACAGGGGGCAGAGATACGCAGTATTTT. This chain uses TRBV19 with TRBJ2-3; 9 bases fit TRBD1. Germline V CDR1 and CDR2: LNHDA, SQIVND (reference sequence). V was clipped by 3 bases and J by 5 bases; unmatched bases: 9. The CDR3 is made up of 16 amino acids.

The chain links TRBV27 to TRBJ1-2; 7 bases are a match to TRBD1. CDR1 is MNHEY, CDR2 SMNVEV, per germline (reference sequence). The CDR3 contains 15 residues. J lost 5 bases, V lost 2 bases, and 8 bases had no gene match. The CDR3 loop is CASSLGPGTAYGYTF. For the CDR3, the DNA is TGTGCCAGCAGTTTAGGTCCCGGGACAGCGTATGGCTACACCTTC.